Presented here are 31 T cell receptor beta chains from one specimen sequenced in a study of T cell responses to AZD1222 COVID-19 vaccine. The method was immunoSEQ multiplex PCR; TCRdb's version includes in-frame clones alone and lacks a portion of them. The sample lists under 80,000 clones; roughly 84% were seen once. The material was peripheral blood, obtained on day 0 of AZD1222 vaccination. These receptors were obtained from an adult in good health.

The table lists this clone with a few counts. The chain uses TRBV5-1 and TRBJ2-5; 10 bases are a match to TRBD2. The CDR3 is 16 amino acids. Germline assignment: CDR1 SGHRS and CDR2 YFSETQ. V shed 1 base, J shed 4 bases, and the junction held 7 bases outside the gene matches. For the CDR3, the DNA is TGCGCCAGCAGCTTGTCGGGGACTAGCGTCCCAGAGACCCAGTACTTC. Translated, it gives CASSLSGTSVPETQYF.

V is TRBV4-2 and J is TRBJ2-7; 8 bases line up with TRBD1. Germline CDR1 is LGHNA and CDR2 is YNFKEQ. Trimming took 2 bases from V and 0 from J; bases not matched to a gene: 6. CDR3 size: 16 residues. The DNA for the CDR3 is TGTGCCAGCAGCCAACACGGACAGGGAAGCTCCTACGAGCAGTACTTC. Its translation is CASSQHGQGSSYEQYF.

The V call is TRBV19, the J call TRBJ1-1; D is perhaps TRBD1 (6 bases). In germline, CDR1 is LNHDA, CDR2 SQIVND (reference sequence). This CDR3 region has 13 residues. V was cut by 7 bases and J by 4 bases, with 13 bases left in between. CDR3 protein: CASKSDRLTEAFF. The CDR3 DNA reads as TGTGCCAGTAAGTCAGACAGGCTCACTGAAGCTTTCTTT. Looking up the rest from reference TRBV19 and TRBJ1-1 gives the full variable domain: DGGITQSPKYLFRKEGQNVTLSCEQNLNHDAMYWYRQDPGQGLRLIYYSQIVNDFQKGDIAEGYSVSREKKESFPLTVTSAQKNPTAFYLCASKSDRLTEAFFGQGTRLTVV.

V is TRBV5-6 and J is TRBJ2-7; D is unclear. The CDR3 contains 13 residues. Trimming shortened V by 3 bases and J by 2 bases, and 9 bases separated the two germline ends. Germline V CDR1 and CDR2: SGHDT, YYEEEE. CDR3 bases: TGTGCCAGCAGCTCGGACGGTGCCTACGAGCAGTACTTC. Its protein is CASSSDGAYEQYF.

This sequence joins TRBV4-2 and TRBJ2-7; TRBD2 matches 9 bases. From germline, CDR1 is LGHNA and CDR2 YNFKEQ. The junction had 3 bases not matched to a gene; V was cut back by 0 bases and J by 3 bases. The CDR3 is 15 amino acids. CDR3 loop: CASSQDLAGFYEQYF. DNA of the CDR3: TGTGCCAGCAGCCAAGATCTAGCGGGGTTCTACGAGCAGTACTTC.

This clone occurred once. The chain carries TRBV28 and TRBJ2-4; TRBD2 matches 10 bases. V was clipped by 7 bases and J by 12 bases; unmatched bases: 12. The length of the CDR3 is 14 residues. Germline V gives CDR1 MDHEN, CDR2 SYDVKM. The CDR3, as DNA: TGTGCCAGCACGGGCCACCTGGGACTAGCGTCTCAGTACTTC. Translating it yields CASTGHLGLASQYF.

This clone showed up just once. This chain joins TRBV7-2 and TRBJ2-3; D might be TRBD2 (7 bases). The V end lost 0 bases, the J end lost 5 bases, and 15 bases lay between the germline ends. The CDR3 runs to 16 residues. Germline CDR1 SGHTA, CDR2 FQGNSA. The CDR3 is CASSLALTGGQDTQYF. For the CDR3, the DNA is TGTGCCAGCAGCTTAGCGTTAACGGGGGGCCAAGATACGCAGTATTTT.

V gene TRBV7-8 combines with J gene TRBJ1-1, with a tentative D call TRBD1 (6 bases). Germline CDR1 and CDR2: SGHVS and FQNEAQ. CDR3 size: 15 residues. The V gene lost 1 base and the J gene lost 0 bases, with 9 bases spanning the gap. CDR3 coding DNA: TGTGCCAGCAGCTTAGTGGGACAAATGAACACTGAAGCTTTCTTT. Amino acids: CASSLVGQMNTEAFF.

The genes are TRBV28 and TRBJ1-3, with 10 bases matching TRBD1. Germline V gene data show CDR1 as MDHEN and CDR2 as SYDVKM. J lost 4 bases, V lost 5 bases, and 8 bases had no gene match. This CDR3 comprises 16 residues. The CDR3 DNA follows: TGTGCCAGCAGTATGACAGGGGGCTCTTTGGGAAACACCATATATTTT. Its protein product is CASSMTGGSLGNTIYF.

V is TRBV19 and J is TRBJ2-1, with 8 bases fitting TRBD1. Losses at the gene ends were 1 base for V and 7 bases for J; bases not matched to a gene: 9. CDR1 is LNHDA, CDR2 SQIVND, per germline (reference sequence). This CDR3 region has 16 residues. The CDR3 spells CASSIAFIQGGNEQFF. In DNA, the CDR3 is TGTGCCAGTAGTATAGCGTTTATACAGGGGGGTAATGAGCAGTTCTTC.

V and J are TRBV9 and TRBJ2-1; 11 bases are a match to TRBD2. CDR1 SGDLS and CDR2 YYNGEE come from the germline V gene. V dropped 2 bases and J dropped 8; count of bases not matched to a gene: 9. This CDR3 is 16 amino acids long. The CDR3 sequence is CASSVTSGRIKDEQFF. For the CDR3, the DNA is TGTGCCAGCAGCGTTACTAGCGGGAGAATTAAGGATGAGCAGTTCTTC.

The CDR3 DNA reads as TGTGCCAGCTCACCCGAGGACACCGGGGAGCTGTTTTTT. It is translated as CASSPEDTGELFF. The chain is built from TRBV18 and TRBJ2-2; D remains ambiguous. V lost 3 bases and J 3 bases, leaving 5 bases between the germline ends. CDR3 length: 13 amino acids. Germline V lookup: CDR1 KGHSH, CDR2 LQKENI.

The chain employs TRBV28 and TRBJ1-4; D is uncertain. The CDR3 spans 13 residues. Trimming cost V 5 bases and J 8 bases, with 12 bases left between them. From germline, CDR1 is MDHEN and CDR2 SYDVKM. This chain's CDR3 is CASSVSGAEKLFF. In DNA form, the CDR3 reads TGTGCCAGCAGTGTATCCGGCGCAGAAAAACTGTTTTTT. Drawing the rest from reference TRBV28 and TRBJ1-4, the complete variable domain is DVKVTQSSRYLVKRTGEKVFLECVQDMDHENMFWYRQDPGLGLRLIYFSYDVKMKEKGDIPEGYSVSREKKERFSLILESASTNQTSMYLCASSVSGAEKLFFGSGTQLSVL.

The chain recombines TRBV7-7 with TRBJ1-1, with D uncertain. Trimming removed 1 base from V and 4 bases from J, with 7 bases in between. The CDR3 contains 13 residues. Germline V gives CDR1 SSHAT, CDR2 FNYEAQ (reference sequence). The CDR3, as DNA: TGTGCCAGCAGCTTAGTACTTACCACTGAAGCTTTCTTT. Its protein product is CASSLVLTTEAFF.

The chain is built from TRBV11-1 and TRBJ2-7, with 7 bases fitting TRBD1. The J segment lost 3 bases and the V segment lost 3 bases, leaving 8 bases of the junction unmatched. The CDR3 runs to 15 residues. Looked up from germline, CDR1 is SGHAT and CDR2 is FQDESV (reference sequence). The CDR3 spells CASSLNRGSVYEQYF. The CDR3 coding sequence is TGTGCCAGCAGCTTGAACAGGGGTTCCGTCTACGAGCAGTACTTC.

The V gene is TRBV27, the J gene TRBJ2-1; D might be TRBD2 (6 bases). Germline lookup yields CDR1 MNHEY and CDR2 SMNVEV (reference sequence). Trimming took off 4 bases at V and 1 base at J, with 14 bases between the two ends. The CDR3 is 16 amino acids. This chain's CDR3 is CASSSREPRSYNEQFF. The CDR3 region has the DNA TGTGCCAGCAGTTCTCGGGAGCCCCGTTCCTACAATGAGCAGTTCTTC.

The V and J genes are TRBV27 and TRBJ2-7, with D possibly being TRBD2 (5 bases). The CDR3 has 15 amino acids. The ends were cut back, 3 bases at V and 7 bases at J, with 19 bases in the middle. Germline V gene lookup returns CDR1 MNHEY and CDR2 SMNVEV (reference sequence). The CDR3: CASSFLGSDSMEQYF. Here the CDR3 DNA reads TGTGCCAGCAGTTTCTTGGGGTCGGACTCCATGGAGCAGTACTTC.

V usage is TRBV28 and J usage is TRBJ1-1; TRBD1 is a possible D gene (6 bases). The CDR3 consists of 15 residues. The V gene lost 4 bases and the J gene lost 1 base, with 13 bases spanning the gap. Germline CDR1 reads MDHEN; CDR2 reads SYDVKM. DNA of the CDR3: TGTGCCAGCAGTTCGGGGGGCACGGGGAACACTGAAGCTTTCTTT. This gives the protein CASSSGGTGNTEAFF.

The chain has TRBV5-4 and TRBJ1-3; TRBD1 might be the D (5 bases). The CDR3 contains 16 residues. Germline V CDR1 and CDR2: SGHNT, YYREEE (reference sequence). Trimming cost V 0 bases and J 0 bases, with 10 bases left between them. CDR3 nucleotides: TGTGCCAGCAGCTTGGAGGGGTTGTACTCTGGAAACACCATATATTTT. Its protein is CASSLEGLYSGNTIYF.

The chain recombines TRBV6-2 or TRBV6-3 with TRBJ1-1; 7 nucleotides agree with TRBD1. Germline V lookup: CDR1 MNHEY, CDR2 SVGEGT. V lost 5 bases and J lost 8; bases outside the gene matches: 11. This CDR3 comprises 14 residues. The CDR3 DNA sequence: TGTGCCAGCAGTCCCCCGAACGACAGGGCGGAAGCTTTCTTT. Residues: CASSPPNDRAEAFF.

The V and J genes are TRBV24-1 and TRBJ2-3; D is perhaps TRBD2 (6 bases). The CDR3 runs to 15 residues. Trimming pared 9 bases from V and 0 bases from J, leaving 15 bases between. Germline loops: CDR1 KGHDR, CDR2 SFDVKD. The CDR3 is CATGPHSGSTDTQYF. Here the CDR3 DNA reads TGTGCCACCGGCCCCCATAGCGGTAGCACAGATACGCAGTATTTT.

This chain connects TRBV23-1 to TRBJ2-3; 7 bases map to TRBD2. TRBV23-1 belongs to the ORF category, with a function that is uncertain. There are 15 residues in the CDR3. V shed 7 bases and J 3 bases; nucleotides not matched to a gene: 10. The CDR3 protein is CASNRAGRETDTQYF. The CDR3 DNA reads TGCGCCAGCAATAGAGCGGGACGGGAGACAGATACGCAGTATTTT.

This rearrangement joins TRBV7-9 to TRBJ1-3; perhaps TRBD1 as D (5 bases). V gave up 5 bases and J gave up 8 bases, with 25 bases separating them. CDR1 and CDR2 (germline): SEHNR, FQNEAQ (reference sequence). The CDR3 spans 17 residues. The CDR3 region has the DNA TGTGCCAGCAGCCGTGGGCAGGGTATTGGGAGGGTGCACACCATATATTTT. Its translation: CASSRGQGIGRVHTIYF.

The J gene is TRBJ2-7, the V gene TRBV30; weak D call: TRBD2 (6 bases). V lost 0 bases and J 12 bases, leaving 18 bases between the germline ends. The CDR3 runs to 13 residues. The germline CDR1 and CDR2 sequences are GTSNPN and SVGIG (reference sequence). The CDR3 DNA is TGTGCCTGGAGTGTACTAGCTGAGGCTAGGCGGTACTTC. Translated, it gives CAWSVLAEARRYF.

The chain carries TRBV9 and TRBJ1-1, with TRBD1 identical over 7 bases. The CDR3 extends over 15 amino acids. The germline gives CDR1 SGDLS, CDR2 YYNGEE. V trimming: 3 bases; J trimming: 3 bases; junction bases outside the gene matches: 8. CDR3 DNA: TGTGCCAGCAGCGAGACAGGGCCCTTAGACACTGAAGCTTTCTTT. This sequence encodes CASSETGPLDTEAFF.

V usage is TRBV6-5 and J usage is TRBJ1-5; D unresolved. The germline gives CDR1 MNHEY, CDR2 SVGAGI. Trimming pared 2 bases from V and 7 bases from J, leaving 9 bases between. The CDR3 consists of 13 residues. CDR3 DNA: TGTGCCAGCAGTTACACAGCGCGGCAGCCCCAGCATTTT. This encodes CASSYTARQPQHF.

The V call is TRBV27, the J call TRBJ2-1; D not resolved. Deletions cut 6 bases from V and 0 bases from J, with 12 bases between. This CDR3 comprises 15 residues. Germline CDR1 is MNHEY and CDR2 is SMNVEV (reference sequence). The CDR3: CASSLRPTSYNEQFF. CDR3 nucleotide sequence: TGTGCCAGCAGCTTACGTCCAACCTCCTACAATGAGCAGTTCTTC.

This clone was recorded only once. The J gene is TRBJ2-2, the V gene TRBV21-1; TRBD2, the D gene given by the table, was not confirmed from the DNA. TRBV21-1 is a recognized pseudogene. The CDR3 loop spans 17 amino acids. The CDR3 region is CASSRGLAGWNTGELFF. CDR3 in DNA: TGTGCCAGCAGCAGGGGGCTAGCGGGTTGGAACACCGGGGAGCTGTTTTTT.

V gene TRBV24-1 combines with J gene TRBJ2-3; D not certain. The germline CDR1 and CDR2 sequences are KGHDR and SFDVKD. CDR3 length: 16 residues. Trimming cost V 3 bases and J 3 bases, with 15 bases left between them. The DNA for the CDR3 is TGTGCCACCAGTGATATCCCCACCTCTAGGACAGATACGCAGTATTTT. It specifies CATSDIPTSRTDTQYF.

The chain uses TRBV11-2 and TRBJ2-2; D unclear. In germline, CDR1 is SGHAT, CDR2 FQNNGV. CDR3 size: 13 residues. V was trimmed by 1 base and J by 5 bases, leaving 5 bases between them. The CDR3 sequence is CASSLVETGELFF. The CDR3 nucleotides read TGTGCCAGCAGCTTAGTTGAGACCGGGGAGCTGTTTTTT.

Here the CDR3 reads CASSLEPSGYGYTF. DNA for the CDR3: TGCGCCAGCAGCTTGGAGCCCTCAGGCTATGGCTACACCTTC. This chain connects TRBV5-1 to TRBJ1-2; D is undetermined. Trimming took 0 bases from V and 4 from J, leaving 10 bases between them. The CDR3 covers 14 residues. Germline lookup yields CDR1 SGHRS and CDR2 YFSETQ.